The 19 T cell receptor beta chains in this list originate from one sample, sequenced in a study of T cells in Graves' hyperthyroidism and ophthalmopathy. Amplification of TCR beta CDR3 regions was performed using RNA transcripts as template. The HTBI primer set drove a first-round RT-PCR of the TCR CDR3. Via MiXCR, TCRdb re-called the multiplex PCR reads, giving one row per CDR3 protein. Here the sample spans about 290,000 distinct CDR3 sequences, roughly an eighth being singletons. Sequencing was carried out using blood. The source of these receptors is a woman between 40 and 55 years old with Graves' hyperthyroidism.

This chain links TRBV12-3 or TRBV12-4 with TRBJ2-3; 12 bases line up with TRBD2. The CDR3 extends over 15 amino acids. The junction had 3 bases not matched to a gene; V was cut back by 4 bases and J by 4 bases. The CDR3 sequence: CASSSLAGGADTQYF. CDR3 in DNA: TGTGCCAGCAGTTCACTAGCGGGAGGTGCAGATACGCAGTATTTT.

This clonotype was detected many times. This chain joins TRBV3-1 and TRBJ1-5, with D unclear. The V gene's germline CDR1 is LGHDT and CDR2 YNNKEL (reference sequence). This CDR3 has 12 amino acids. V dropped 1 base and J dropped 11 bases, with 9 bases sitting between them. The CDR3 region is CASSQGVGTQHF. The CDR3 nucleotides are TGTGCCAGCAGCCAAGGAGTGGGGACCCAGCATTTT.

The sample holds many counts of this clonotype. The chain couples TRBV2 to TRBJ2-5, with 16 bases aligning to TRBD2. The germline V gene encodes CDR1 SNHLY and CDR2 FYNNEI. CDR3 size: 17 residues. V shed 7 bases and J 4 bases; nucleotides not matched to a gene: 9. DNA of the CDR3: TGTGCCAGCATTCACGGGACTAGCGGGAGGGCCCCAGAGACCCAGTACTTC. Translating gives CASIHGTSGRAPETQYF.

This clonotype was recorded at least ten times. This chain joins TRBV5-1 and TRBJ2-1; TRBD2 might be the D (6 bases). V shed 0 bases and J shed 1 base, with 11 bases lying between them. The CDR3 consists of 16 residues. From germline, CDR1 is SGHRS and CDR2 YFSETQ. The chain's CDR3 is CASSLGTLASYNEQFF. In DNA form, the CDR3 reads TGCGCCAGCAGCTTGGGTACCCTAGCGTCCTACAATGAGCAGTTCTTC.

This clonotype was seen repeatedly, ten times or more. The rearrangement uses TRBV7-9 and TRBJ2-5; possibly TRBD2 for D (6 bases). From germline, CDR1 is SEHNR and CDR2 FQNEAQ (reference sequence). V gave up 2 bases and J gave up 2 bases, with 12 bases separating them. This CDR3 has 15 residues. The CDR3 loop is CASSLRDSTQETQYF. For the CDR3, the DNA is TGTGCCAGCAGCTTAAGGGACTCCACTCAAGAGACCCAGTACTTC.

This clonotype has only a few counts. The rearrangement links TRBV14 to TRBJ2-4, with 15 bases identical to TRBD2. The germline gives CDR1 SGHDN, CDR2 FVKESK. V lost 0 bases, J lost 0 bases, and 6 bases stayed unmatched. The CDR3 length is 20 residues. CDR3 DNA sequence: TGTGCCAGCAGCCAAGATGCCGGGACTAGCGGGAGGATAGCCAAAAACATTCAGTACTTC. Its translation: CASSQDAGTSGRIAKNIQYF.

There are many counts of this clonotype. V gene TRBV11-2 combines with J gene TRBJ1-1; the D is unclear. Germline loops: CDR1 SGHAT, CDR2 FQNNGV. Between the trimmed V and J ends, which lost 2 bases and 4 bases, there was a span of 8 bases. The CDR3 has 13 amino acids. This CDR3 is CASSLMLGTEAFF. In DNA form, the CDR3 reads TGTGCCAGCAGCTTAATGTTGGGCACTGAAGCTTTCTTT.

V usage is TRBV7-8 and J usage is TRBJ2-7; 9 positions agree with TRBD2. With V trimmed by 4 bases and J by 4 bases, 14 bases remained unmatched. Germline CDR1 SGHVS, CDR2 FQNEAQ. CDR3 length: 17 amino acids. The CDR3 sequence is CASSSNLPGLASYEQYF. Here the CDR3 DNA reads TGTGCCAGCAGCTCCAATCTTCCGGGACTAGCTTCTTACGAGCAGTACTTC. Full variable domain (rest looked up from reference TRBV7-8 and TRBJ2-7): GAGVSQSPRYKVAKRGQDVALRCDPISGHVSLFWYQQALGQGPEFLTYFQNEAQLDKSGLPSDRFFAERPEGSVSTLKIQRTQQEDSAVYLCASSSNLPGLASYEQYFGPGTRLTVT.

The chain joins TRBV5-5 to TRBJ2-3, with a possible D match to TRBD1 (5 bases). CDR1 is SGHKS and CDR2 is YYEKEE in the germline V gene (reference sequence). V gave up 2 bases and J gave up 2 bases, with 18 bases separating them. The CDR3 spans 17 residues. The CDR3 is CASSLTGSALDTDTQYF. The CDR3 bases are TGTGCCAGCAGCTTAACAGGCTCCGCTCTTGACACAGATACGCAGTATTTT.

This clonotype occurred many times. The chain is built from TRBV3-1 and TRBJ2-7; 10 bases map to TRBD1. Germline V gene sequence: CDR1 LGHDT, CDR2 YNNKEL (reference sequence). V was pared by 5 bases and J by 3 bases, with 4 bases of the junction left unmatched. The CDR3 is 14 residues long. The CDR3 DNA follows: TGTGCCAGCAGCTACGGACAGGGGGGCTACGAGCAGTACTTC. It is translated as CASSYGQGGYEQYF.

In its sample, this clonotype was seen many times. The rearrangement joins TRBV6-1 to TRBJ1-4, with 8 bases fitting TRBD1. Trimming at V came to 2 bases and at J to 2 bases, leaving 1 base not matched to a gene. CDR1 is MNHNS and CDR2 is SASEGT in the germline V gene. The CDR3 runs 15 residues. DNA of the CDR3: TGTGCCAGCAGTGAACAGGGGGCTACTAATGAAAAACTGTTTTTT. Amino acids: CASSEQGATNEKLFF.

This clonotype was picked up many times. The rearrangement links TRBV11-3 to TRBJ2-5, with a weak D call TRBD1 (6 bases). The CDR3 length is 14 residues. Germline CDR1 is SGHNT and CDR2 is YENEEA. V lost 5 bases to trimming and J lost 2 bases, with 12 bases between them. The CDR3 nucleotides read TGTGCCAGCAGCCTGACAGGTTTTCAAGAGACCCAGTACTTC. This translates into CASSLTGFQETQYF.

There are many counts of this clonotype. The V gene is TRBV3-1, the J gene TRBJ1-2; tentatively, D is TRBD1 (5 bases). This CDR3 is built from 13 residues. The V end was cut by 4 bases, the J end by 2 bases, with 8 bases between. In germline, CDR1 is LGHDT, CDR2 YNNKEL (reference sequence). This CDR3 is CASSRQMNYGYTF. The DNA for the CDR3 is TGTGCCAGCAGCCGACAGATGAACTATGGCTACACCTTC.

At least ten counts were recorded for this clonotype. The rearrangement links TRBV6-1 to TRBJ1-4, with D unclear. There are 13 residues in the CDR3. Per germline, CDR1 MNHNS and CDR2 SASEGT. V lost 8 bases and J 2 bases, leaving 9 bases between the germline ends. The CDR3, as DNA: TGTGCCAGCTCCAGCGTCACTAATGAAAAACTGTTTTTT. It translates to CASSSVTNEKLFF.

The rearrangement links TRBV2 to TRBJ2-1; 11 positions match TRBD2. After removal of 5 bases from V and 8 bases from J, the junction contained 8 bases not matched to a gene. The germline CDR1 and CDR2 sequences are SNHLY and FYNNEI. The CDR3 is made up of 15 amino acids. The CDR3 DNA sequence: TGTGCCAGCAGTCGTTTAGCGGGAGGGCCCGATGAGCAGTTCTTC. This sequence encodes CASSRLAGGPDEQFF.

In its sample, this clonotype was seen a few times. This CDR3 is CASSREGSYNEQFF. CDR3 nucleotide sequence: TGTGCCAGCAGCCGAGAAGGCTCCTACAATGAGCAGTTCTTC. The J gene is TRBJ2-1, the V gene TRBV9, with D uncertain. This CDR3 region has 14 residues. Trimming pared 4 bases from V and 0 bases from J, leaving 8 bases between. Germline lookup yields CDR1 SGDLS and CDR2 YYNGEE.

This clonotype was detected many times. CDR3: CSASDGVREGEQFF. Here the CDR3 DNA reads TGCAGTGCTAGTGATGGGGTACGGGAGGGCGAGCAGTTCTTC. This sequence joins TRBV20-1 and TRBJ2-1, with 8 bases that match TRBD2. The CDR3 contains 14 residues. J was trimmed by 10 bases and V by 3 bases; bases with no gene match: 11. Germline CDR1 DFQATT, CDR2 SNEGSKA (reference sequence).

The J gene is TRBJ2-3, the V gene TRBV6-1, with a possible D match to TRBD1 (6 bases). The V and J ends lost 6 bases and 6 bases respectively, with 34 bases between them. The CDR3 is made up of 20 amino acids. CDR1 and CDR2 from the germline V gene are MNHNS and SASEGT. The CDR3 loop is CASRDNEKRQVPRNWDTQYF. DNA of the CDR3: TGTGCCAGCAGGGACAACGAAAAAAGACAGGTCCCTAGGAATTGGGATACGCAGTATTTT.

This clonotype showed up just a few times. CDR3 in amino acids: CASSVPGTSGSLTGELFF. DNA of the CDR3: TGTGCCAGCAGCGTACCTGGGACTAGCGGGAGCCTCACCGGGGAGCTGTTTTTT. The genes are TRBV9 and TRBJ2-2; 14 nucleotides match TRBD2. The CDR3 spans 18 residues. Unmatched junction bases numbered 6, after V lost 1 base and J lost 4 bases. Germline V gene sequence: CDR1 SGDLS, CDR2 YYNGEE.